This TCR beta chain was profiled in a study of human T cells and chemical hapten exposure. Study-wide context: TCR yield per sample varied, mainly due to pooled library volumes.

The library labeled individual cDNA molecules by adding unique molecular identifiers to them. Per the study methods: From roughly 23,000 to 700,000 TCRs were found per sample, with a median of about 100,000. One entry per CDR3 protein results from TCRdb running MiXCR on the RACE reads. Clone size and V and J calls follow TCRdb, not the original study. The table includes 130,000 or so distinct CDR3 sequences, approximately 9.5% detected once. Time point here: healthy volunteer bleed at 2 weeks. From whole blood left unfractionated, total RNA was extracted. This clonotype has ten or more counts. Looked up from germline, CDR1 is SGHAT and CDR2 is FQNNGV. The CDR3 runs to 16 residues. The junction had 5 bases not matched to a gene; V was cut back by 3 bases and J by 0 bases.

The sequence was collected from a male donor in good health. Some clones in this sample may be carry-over from other donors' samples. The source material was whole blood. This rearrangement joins TRBV11-2 to TRBJ2-3, with 8 bases that match TRBD2. For the CDR3, the DNA is TGTGCCAGCAGCTTCTCTAGCGGGCTCAGCACAGATACGCAGTATTTT. Its translation: CASSFSSGLSTDTQYF.